Described below is a single T cell receptor beta chain sequence and its context. This may stem from a read error, because a much larger clone lies one nucleotide away. This sample is part of a study of CD8+CD57+ T cells in acquired aplastic anemia. Germline CDR1 SGHVS, CDR2 FQNEAQ. CDR3 length: 14 residues. TCR beta VDJ combinations and CDR3 sequences were profiled from genomic DNA. TCRdb reanalysed the reads using MiXCR and keeps one entry per CDR3 protein. Of around 430,000 distinct CDR3 sequences in the sample, about a third were seen once. Sequencing was done on patients that had shown CD8+CD57+ cell expansion by flow cytometry. Severe acquired aplastic anemia was present in all patients.

V usage is TRBV7-8 and J usage is TRBJ1-5, with no clear D. Sequencing was done on a sample of sorted CD4+, CD8+, or CD8+CD57+ T cells (not recorded which) from PBMCs. The source is a human donor with aplastic anemia. The CDR3: CASSLSHTDQPQHF. In DNA, the CDR3 is TGCGCCAGCAGCTTGAGTCACACCGATCAGCCCCAGCATTTT.